This is a list of T cell receptor beta chains from one sample in a study of cytomegalovirus exposure and HLA in healthy donors. This table comes from immunoSEQ multiplex PCR, and its TCRdb copy is limited to in-frame clones, with some not included. The sample has roughly 120,000 clones, around 73% seen once. Sequencing input: PBMCs. The source of these receptors is a man aged 40-49 years in good health and CMV-seronegative. CDR3s include the opening cysteine and the closing phenylalanine or tryptophan.

v_call: TRBV18
cdr3_aa: CASSRDRDLPGYTF

v_call: TRBV27
cdr3_aa: CASSPRTGGGRNEQFF

v_call: TRBV25-1
cdr3_aa: CATQSTVLKETQYF

v_call: TRBV9
cdr3_aa: CASSLGGQETRYF

v_call: TRBV7-9
cdr3_aa: CASSLAPGGDSKNIQYF

v_call: TRBV6-5
cdr3_aa: CASSSGGRATETQYF

v_call: TRBV28
cdr3_aa: CASSLPNRGLGSGNTIYF

v_call: TRBV4-3
cdr3_aa: CASSQVLISGGSYNEQFF

v_call: TRBV18
cdr3_aa: CASSPTRDTEAFF

v_call: TRBV6-5
cdr3_aa: CASSYSLGTAPGLFF

v_call: TRBV21-1
cdr3_aa: CASSSLPGGTEAFF

v_call: TRBV5-6
cdr3_aa: CASSLKVGGGAFF

v_call: TRBV6-5
cdr3_aa: CASSYSGGNYGYTF

v_call: TRBV19
cdr3_aa: CASNGGQGGNQPQHF

v_call: TRBV27
cdr3_aa: CASRRDRITYEQYF

v_call: TRBV7-9
cdr3_aa: CSSSLDGGRHTQYF

v_call: TRBV2
cdr3_aa: CASNNRLTSYNEQFF

v_call: TRBV5-1
cdr3_aa: CASSIVSGGAGDTQYF

v_call: TRBV19
cdr3_aa: CASRGGDNSPLHF

v_call: TRBV21-1
cdr3_aa: CASGVGGGRAFF

v_call: TRBV5-1
cdr3_aa: CASSSYRTLNYGYTF

v_call: TRBV4-2
cdr3_aa: CASSQERNTEAFF

v_call: TRBV19
cdr3_aa: CASSIVADNTEAFF

v_call: TRBV6-6
cdr3_aa: CASSYSGRAGYTF

v_call: TRBV6-5
cdr3_aa: CASSLLGGGYEQYF

v_call: TRBV9
cdr3_aa: CASSFSFPGEGYTF

v_call: TRBV29-1
cdr3_aa: CSVTSPGGSVGGYTF

v_call: TRBV7-9
cdr3_aa: CSSSPPVYNEQFF

v_call: TRBV7-9
cdr3_aa: CASSLQSDWDTEAFF

v_call: TRBV7-2
cdr3_aa: CASSSPGLMNTEAFF

v_call: TRBV4-3
cdr3_aa: CASSQSTGTNYGYTF

v_call: TRBV19
cdr3_aa: CASRKIGLAGGDTQYF

v_call: TRBV5-1
cdr3_aa: CASSLQGRGPYEQYF

v_call: TRBV5-1
cdr3_aa: CASSLASQGFSGANVLTF

v_call: TRBV7-8
cdr3_aa: CASSLGTAGGSGNTIYF

v_call: TRBV19
cdr3_aa: CASSRAGGPETQYF

v_call: TRBV29-1
cdr3_aa: CSVDVQGTDSPLHIQYF

v_call: TRBV19
cdr3_aa: CASSRDFAYEQYF

v_call: TRBV27
cdr3_aa: CASSGRDRAGEQYF

v_call: TRBV5-1
cdr3_aa: CASSLQDTQYF

v_call: TRBV14
cdr3_aa: CASSQLRIGNTEAFF

v_call: TRBV7-3
cdr3_aa: CASSFGQGYEQYF

v_call: TRBV18
cdr3_aa: CASSPRQPSARGYTF

v_call: TRBV2
cdr3_aa: CASSEPPGEQYF

v_call: TRBV2
cdr3_aa: CASIKDGRGTYEQYF

v_call: TRBV5-5
cdr3_aa: CASVLSGANVLTF

v_call: TRBV19
cdr3_aa: CASSIQVTSYEQYF

v_call: TRBV6-6
cdr3_aa: CASSPGGNYGYTF

v_call: TRBV19
cdr3_aa: CASSLGQGLDTQYF

v_call: TRBV6-1
cdr3_aa: CASSEDRGDTEAFF

v_call: TRBV19
cdr3_aa: CASSSGSSYGYTF

v_call: TRBV6-1
cdr3_aa: CASSGAGGVGYGYTF

v_call: TRBV27
cdr3_aa: CASSLGGNEQFF

v_call: TRBV29-1
cdr3_aa: CSVPGTPQGYTF

v_call: TRBV28
cdr3_aa: CASSPTGSGNQPQHF

v_call: TRBV10-3
cdr3_aa: CASRGFTDTEAFF

v_call: TRBV6-5
cdr3_aa: CASRGLRGGDNEQFF

v_call: TRBV18
cdr3_aa: CASSPDSPNTQYF

v_call: TRBV19
cdr3_aa: CASASGIGTEAFF

v_call: TRBV27
cdr3_aa: CASSLQGGYTEAFF